These T cell receptor beta chains were read from a single sample in a study of cytomegalovirus exposure and HLA in healthy donors. The table came from immunoSEQ multiplex PCR; TCRdb's copy has only in-frame clones and leaves some out. Of 150,000 or so clones listed, around nine tenths are singletons. Material: PBMCs. Every receptor here comes from a man aged 18-30 years in good health and CMV-seropositive. The conserved cysteine and the conserved F or W are not part of the CDR3 here. Each record gives: clone size, V gene, J gene, CDR3 protein. Rows may omit the clone size; those that give it use once, few, many or a size class.

size: few; V: TRBV20-1; J: TRBJ1-5; CDR3: SARQAGKGI
size: -; V: TRBV9; J: TRBJ2-7; CDR3: ASSAFSGMGEQY
size: -; V: TRBV2; J: TRBJ1-1; CDR3: APQGRTEAF
size: -; V: TRBV5-1; J: TRBJ2-7; CDR3: ASSLAPRGSSYEQY
size: -; V: TRBV25-1; J: TRBJ2-7; CDR3: ASSDAGTGGYEQY
size: -; V: TRBV10-3; J: TRBJ2-5; CDR3: AISLTGTGGETQY
size: -; V: TRBV5-4; J: TRBJ2-1; CDR3: ASSQPSGTSGSHEQF
size: -; V: TRBV7-3; J: TRBJ2-7; CDR3: ASSPPGGEQY
size: -; V: TRBV5-6; J: TRBJ2-3; CDR3: ASSLLAGSTDTQY
size: -; V: TRBV2; J: TRBJ1-2; CDR3: ASRAERTGDGYT
size: -; V: TRBV9; J: TRBJ2-7; CDR3: ASSVGTGGIYEQY
size: -; V: TRBV27; J: TRBJ2-7; CDR3: ASSHLGDRGVYEQY
size: -; V: TRBV10-3; J: TRBJ2-3; CDR3: AISLGQQDTDTQY
size: -; V: TRBV5-6; J: TRBJ1-1; CDR3: ASSFQGGTEAF
size: -; V: TRBV5-5; J: TRBJ2-7; CDR3: ASSPDRGYEQY
size: few; V: TRBV9; J: TRBJ2-7; CDR3: ASSATWDITYEQY
size: -; V: TRBV15; J: TRBJ2-7; CDR3: ATSRAAGVASYEQY
size: -; V: TRBV4-1; J: TRBJ1-5; CDR3: ASSQADTGIPQH
size: once; V: TRBV13; J: TRBJ1-1; CDR3: ASSSGTALFAF
size: -; V: TRBV27; J: TRBJ1-4; CDR3: ASSPAQGVFEKLF
size: -; V: TRBV28; J: TRBJ1-5; CDR3: ASSPPPPRPQH
size: few; V: TRBV18; J: TRBJ2-7; CDR3: ASSPQGTGDYEQY
size: once; V: TRBV10-3; J: TRBJ2-1; CDR3: AIRPGDSGDEQF
size: -; V: TRBV15; J: TRBJ1-5; CDR3: ATTHRGSNQPQH
size: -; V: TRBV29-1; J: TRBJ1-2; CDR3: SVVTGGYGYT
size: -; V: TRBV19; J: TRBJ1-3; CDR3: ASSDRDLVSGNTIY
size: -; V: TRBV7-2; J: TRBJ1-6; CDR3: ASSFRNSPLH
size: -; V: TRBV4-1; J: TRBJ1-1; CDR3: ASSLTGEMNTEAF
size: -; V: TRBV10-3; J: TRBJ1-6; CDR3: AVSGSADSPLH
size: -; V: TRBV5-1; J: TRBJ1-4; CDR3: ASSFGGGPTNEKLF
size: -; V: TRBV28; J: TRBJ2-1; CDR3: ASSLAGGLGNEQF
size: once; V: TRBV7-9; J: TRBJ1-3; CDR3: ASSLNSENTIY
size: -; V: TRBV4-2; J: TRBJ2-2; CDR3: ASSLIPPPGQISDGELF
size: -; V: TRBV6-5; J: TRBJ1-2; CDR3: ASSYAGDGYT
size: -; V: TRBV7-2; J: TRBJ2-5; CDR3: ASSSPSQLLY
size: -; V: TRBV6-5; J: TRBJ1-1; CDR3: ASSSEGFRRAF
size: few; V: TRBV12-5; J: TRBJ2-3; CDR3: ASGLPSSDTQY
size: -; V: TRBV7-9; J: TRBJ2-1; CDR3: ASSSGVAGGPKNEQF
size: -; V: TRBV6-5; J: TRBJ2-1; CDR3: ASRTRGAVQF
size: -; V: TRBV7-9; J: TRBJ2-3; CDR3: ASSQGWGFDTQY
size: -; V: TRBV11-2; J: TRBJ2-7; CDR3: ASSARRDSRDDEQY
size: -; V: TRBV6-6; J: TRBJ1-5; CDR3: ASSRSSNQPQH
size: -; V: TRBV2; J: TRBJ1-2; CDR3: ASRVPGSGYT
size: -; V: TRBV21-1; J: TRBJ2-7; CDR3: ASSTDRGQNEQY
size: -; V: TRBV15; J: TRBJ1-5; CDR3: ATSRGNGRSQPQH
size: -; V: TRBV4-2; J: TRBJ2-2; CDR3: ASSQDIAGGPGELF
size: -; V: TRBV5-1; J: TRBJ1-1; CDR3: ASSSRQGYYTEAF
size: -; V: TRBV7-9; J: TRBJ1-1; CDR3: ASSLESAGMAF
size: -; V: TRBV4-3; J: TRBJ2-1; CDR3: ASSQDHGGGGNEQF
size: -; V: TRBV13; J: TRBJ2-1; CDR3: ASSRSGSGRWNEQF
size: -; V: TRBV4-1; J: TRBJ1-2; CDR3: ASSQVAGTGLTYT
size: -; V: TRBV6-4; J: TRBJ2-7; CDR3: ASTPGQY
size: -; V: TRBV2; J: TRBJ1-5; CDR3: ASSRDRDQPQH